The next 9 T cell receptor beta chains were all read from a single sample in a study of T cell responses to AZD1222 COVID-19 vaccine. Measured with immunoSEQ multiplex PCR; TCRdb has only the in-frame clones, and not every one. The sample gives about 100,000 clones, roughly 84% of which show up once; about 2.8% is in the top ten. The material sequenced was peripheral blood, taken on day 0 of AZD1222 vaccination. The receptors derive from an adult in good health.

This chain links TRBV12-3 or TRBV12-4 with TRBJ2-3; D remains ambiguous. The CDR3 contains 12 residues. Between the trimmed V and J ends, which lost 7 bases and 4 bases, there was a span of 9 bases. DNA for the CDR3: TGTGCCAGCACCCAAAGAGCAGATACGCAGTATTTT. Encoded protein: CASTQRADTQYF.

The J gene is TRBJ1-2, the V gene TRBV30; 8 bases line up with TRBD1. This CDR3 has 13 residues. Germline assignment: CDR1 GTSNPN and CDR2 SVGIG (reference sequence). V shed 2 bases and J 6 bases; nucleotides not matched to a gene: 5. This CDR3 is CAWSLSTGDGYTF. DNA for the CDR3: TGTGCCTGGAGTCTATCGACAGGGGATGGCTACACCTTC.

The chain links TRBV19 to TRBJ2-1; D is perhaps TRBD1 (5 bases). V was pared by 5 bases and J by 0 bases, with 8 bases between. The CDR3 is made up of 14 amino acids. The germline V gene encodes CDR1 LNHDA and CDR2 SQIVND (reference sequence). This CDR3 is CASSGASSYNEQFF. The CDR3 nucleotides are TGTGCCAGTAGTGGGGCCAGCTCCTACAATGAGCAGTTCTTC.

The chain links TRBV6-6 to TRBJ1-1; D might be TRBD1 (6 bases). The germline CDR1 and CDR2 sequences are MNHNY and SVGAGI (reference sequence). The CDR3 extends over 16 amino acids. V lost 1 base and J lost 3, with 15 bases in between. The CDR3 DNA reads TGTGCCAGCAGTTACTATGGGGGGCAAGGGTACACTGAAGCTTTCTTT. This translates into CASSYYGGQGYTEAFF.

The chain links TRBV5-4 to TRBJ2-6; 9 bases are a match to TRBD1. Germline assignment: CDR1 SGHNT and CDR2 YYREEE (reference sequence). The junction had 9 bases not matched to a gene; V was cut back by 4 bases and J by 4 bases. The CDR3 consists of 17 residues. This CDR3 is CASSLNGQGRGANVLTF. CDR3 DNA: TGTGCCAGCAGCCTAAACGGACAGGGGCGAGGGGCCAACGTCCTGACTTTC.

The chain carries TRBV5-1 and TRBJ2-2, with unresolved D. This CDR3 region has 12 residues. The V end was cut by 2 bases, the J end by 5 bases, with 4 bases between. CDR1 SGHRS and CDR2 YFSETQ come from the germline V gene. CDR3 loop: CASSLTTGELFF. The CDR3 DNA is TGCGCCAGCAGCTTAACTACCGGGGAGCTGTTTTTT.

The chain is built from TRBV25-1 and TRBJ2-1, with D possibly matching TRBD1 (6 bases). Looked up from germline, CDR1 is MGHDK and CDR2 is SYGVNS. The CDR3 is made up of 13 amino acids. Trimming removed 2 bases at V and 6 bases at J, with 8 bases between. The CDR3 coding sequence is TGTGCCAGCAGTGAACTGGACAGCAATGAGCAGTTCTTC. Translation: CASSELDSNEQFF.

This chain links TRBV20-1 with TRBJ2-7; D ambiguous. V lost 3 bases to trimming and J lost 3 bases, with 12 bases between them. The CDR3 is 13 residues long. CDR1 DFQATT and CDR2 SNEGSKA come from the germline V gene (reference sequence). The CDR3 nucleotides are TGCAGTGCTAGTTTCGGAGCCATCTACGAGCAGTACTTC. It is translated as CSASFGAIYEQYF.

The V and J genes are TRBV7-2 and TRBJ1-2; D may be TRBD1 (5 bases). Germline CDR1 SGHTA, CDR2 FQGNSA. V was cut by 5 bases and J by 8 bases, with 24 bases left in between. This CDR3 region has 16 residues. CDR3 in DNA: TGTGCCAGCAGCCCAGAATCGGGACGGCAGAGGCGAGGCTACACCTTC. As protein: CASSPESGRQRRGYTF.